This T cell receptor (beta chain) was captured by sequencing in a study of cytomegalovirus exposure and HLA in healthy donors. Overall study findings and caveats: Presence/absence analyses took donor sequencing depth as roughly uniform. Earlier analysis found most TCR beta V segments productive about 90% or about 30% of the time.

Of note for this clone: Its antigen is unknown.

The PCR made use of 60 Vbeta and 13 Jbeta primers. Sequencing used immunoSEQ multiplex PCR; TCRdb keeps in-frame clones, though not all of them. The sample comprises about 130,000 clones, approximately 82% of which are singletons, and around 3% rests with the top ten. Germline V lookup: CDR1 SEHNR, CDR2 FQNEAQ (reference sequence). The CDR3 sequence is 12 residues long. The sequence came from a boy between 2 and 10 years old in good health and CMV-seronegative. The sample was PBMCs. This rearrangement joins TRBV7-9 to TRBJ1-2; D is perhaps TRBD1 (6 bases). The CDR3 protein is CATGWQGYGYTF. For the CDR3, the DNA is TGTGCTACAGGGTGGCAAGGATATGGCTACACCTTC.